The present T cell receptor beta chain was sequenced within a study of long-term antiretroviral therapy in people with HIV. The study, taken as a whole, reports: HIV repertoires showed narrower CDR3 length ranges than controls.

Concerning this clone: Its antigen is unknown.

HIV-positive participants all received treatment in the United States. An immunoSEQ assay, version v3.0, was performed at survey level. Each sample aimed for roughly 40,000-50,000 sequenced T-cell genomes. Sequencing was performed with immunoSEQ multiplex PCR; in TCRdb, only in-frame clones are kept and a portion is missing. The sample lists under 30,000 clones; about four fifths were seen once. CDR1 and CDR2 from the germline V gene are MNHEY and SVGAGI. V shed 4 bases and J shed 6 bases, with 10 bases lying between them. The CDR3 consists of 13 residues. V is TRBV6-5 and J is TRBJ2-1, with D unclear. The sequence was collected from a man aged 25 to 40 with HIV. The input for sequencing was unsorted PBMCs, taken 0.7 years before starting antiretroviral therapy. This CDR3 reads CASSLRDLNEQFF. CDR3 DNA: TGTGCCAGCAGTTTAAGAGACCTCAATGAGCAGTTCTTC.